The count of the clone carrying this TCR beta chain is one. Thawed PBMCs were FACS-sorted into unstimulated CD4+CD25+CD127- regulatory T cells, CD4+CD25- non-regulatory cells, CD4 and CD8 cells. This CDR3 has 15 amino acids. V was trimmed by 0 bases and J by 6 bases, leaving 11 bases between them. CDR1 and CDR2 from the germline V gene are LNHDA and SQIVND (reference sequence). The assay was immunoSEQ multiplex PCR, and TCRdb's table has in-frame clones only and misses some. The sample has about 88,000 clones; just over 90% are singletons. This record belongs to a study of Tregs in tolerant kidney transplant recipients.

The TCR was taken from a human donor in good health. Material for sequencing was CD8+ T cells from blood. The V call is TRBV19, the J call TRBJ1-4; D remains ambiguous. CDR3 nucleotide sequence: TGTGCCAGTAGTATAGATGCAGGAGGAGATGAAAAACTGTTTTTT. Amino acids: CASSIDAGGDEKLFF. Full variable domain (rest looked up from reference TRBV19 and TRBJ1-4): DGGITQSPKYLFRKEGQNVTLSCEQNLNHDAMYWYRQDPGQGLRLIYYSQIVNDFQKGDIAEGYSVSREKKESFPLTVTSAQKNPTAFYLCASSIDAGGDEKLFFGSGTQLSVL.